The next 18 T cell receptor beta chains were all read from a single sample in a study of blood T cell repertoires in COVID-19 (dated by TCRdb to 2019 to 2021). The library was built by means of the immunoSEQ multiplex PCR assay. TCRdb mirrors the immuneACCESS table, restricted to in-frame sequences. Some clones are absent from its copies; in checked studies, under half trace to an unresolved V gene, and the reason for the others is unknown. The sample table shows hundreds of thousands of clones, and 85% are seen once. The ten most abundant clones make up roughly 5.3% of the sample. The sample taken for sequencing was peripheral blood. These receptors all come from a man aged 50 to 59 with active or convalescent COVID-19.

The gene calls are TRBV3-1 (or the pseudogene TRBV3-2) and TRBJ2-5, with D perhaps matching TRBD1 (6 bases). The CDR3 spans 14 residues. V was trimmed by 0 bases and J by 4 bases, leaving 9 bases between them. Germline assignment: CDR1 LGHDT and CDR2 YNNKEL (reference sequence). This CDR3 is CASSQDIGGETQYF. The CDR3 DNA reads TGTGCCAGCAGCCAAGACATAGGGGGAGAGACCCAGTACTTC.

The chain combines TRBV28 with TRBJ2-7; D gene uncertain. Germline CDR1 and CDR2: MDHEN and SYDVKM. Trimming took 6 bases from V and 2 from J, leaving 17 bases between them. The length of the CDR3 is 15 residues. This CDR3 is CASSGAGFSPYEQYF. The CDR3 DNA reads TGTGCCAGCAGCGGCGCAGGCTTCTCTCCCTACGAGCAGTACTTC.

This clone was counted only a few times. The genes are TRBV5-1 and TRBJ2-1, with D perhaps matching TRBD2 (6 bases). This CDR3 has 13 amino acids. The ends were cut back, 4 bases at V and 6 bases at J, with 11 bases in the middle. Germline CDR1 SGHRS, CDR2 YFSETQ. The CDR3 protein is CASSDWGVNEQFF. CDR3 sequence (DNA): TGCGCCAGCAGCGACTGGGGGGTCAATGAGCAGTTCTTC. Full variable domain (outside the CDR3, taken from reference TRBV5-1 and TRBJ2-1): KAGVTQTPRYLIKTRGQQVTLSCSPISGHRSVSWYQQTPGQGLQFLFEYFSETQRNKGNFPGRFSGRQFSNSRSEMNVSTLELGDSALYLCASSDWGVNEQFFGPGTRLTVL.

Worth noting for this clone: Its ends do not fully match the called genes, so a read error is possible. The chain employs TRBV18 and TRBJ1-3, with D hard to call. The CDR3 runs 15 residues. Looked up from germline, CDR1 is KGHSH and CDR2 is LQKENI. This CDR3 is CASSPRSVSGNTIYF. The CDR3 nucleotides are TGTGCCAGCTCCCCACGGTCAGTCTCTGGAAACACCATATATTTT.

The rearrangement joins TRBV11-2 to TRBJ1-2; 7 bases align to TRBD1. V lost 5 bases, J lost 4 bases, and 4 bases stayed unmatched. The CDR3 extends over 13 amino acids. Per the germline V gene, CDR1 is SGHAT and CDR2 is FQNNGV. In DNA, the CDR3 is TGTGCCAGCAGCCCCGGGACAGCCTATGGCTACACCTTC. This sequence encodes CASSPGTAYGYTF. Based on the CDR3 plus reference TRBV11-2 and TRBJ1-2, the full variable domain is EAGVAQSPRYKIIEKRQSVAFWCNPISGHATLYWYQQILGQGPKLLIQFQNNGVVDDSQLPKDRFSAERLKGVDSTLKIQPAKLEDSAVYLCASSPGTAYGYTFGSGTRLTVV.

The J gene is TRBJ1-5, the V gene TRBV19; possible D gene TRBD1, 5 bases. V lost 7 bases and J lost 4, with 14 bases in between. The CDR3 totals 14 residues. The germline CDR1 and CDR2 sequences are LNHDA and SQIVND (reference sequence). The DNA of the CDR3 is TGTGCCAGTATGGAGGGGTCACGGAATCAGCCCCAGCATTTT. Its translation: CASMEGSRNQPQHF. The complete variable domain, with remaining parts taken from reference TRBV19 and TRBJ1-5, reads DGGITQSPKYLFRKEGQNVTLSCEQNLNHDAMYWYRQDPGQGLRLIYYSQIVNDFQKGDIAEGYSVSREKKESFPLTVTSAQKNPTAFYLCASMEGSRNQPQHFGDGTRLSIL.

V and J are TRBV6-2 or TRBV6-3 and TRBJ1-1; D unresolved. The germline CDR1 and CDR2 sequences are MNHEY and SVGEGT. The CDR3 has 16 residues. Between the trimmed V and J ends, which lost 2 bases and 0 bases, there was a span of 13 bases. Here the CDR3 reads CASSYLNGGMNTEAFF. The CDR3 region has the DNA TGTGCCAGCAGTTACCTCAACGGCGGAATGAACACTGAAGCTTTCTTT.

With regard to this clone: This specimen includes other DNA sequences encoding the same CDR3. The CDR3 loop is CATSRGAGGTDTQYF. The DNA of the CDR3 is TGTGCCACCAGCAGAGGGGCGGGAGGGACAGATACGCAGTATTTT. The chain combines TRBV15 with TRBJ2-3; TRBD2 matches at 9 bases. The CDR3 extends over 15 amino acids. The trim removed 1 base at V and 3 bases at J, leaving 2 bases unmatched. Germline-derived CDR1 and CDR2 are LNHNV and YYDKDF (reference sequence). The entire variable domain, with the rest obtained from reference TRBV15 and TRBJ2-3, is as follows: DAMVIQNPRYQVTQFGKPVTLSCSQTLNHNVMYWYQQKSSQAPKLLFHYYDKDFNNEADTPDNFQSRRPNTSFCFLDIRSPGLGDTAMYLCATSRGAGGTDTQYFGPGTRLTVL.

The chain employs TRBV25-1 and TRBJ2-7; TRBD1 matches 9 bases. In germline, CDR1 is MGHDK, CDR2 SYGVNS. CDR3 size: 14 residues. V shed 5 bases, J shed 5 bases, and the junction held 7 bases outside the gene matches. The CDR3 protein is CASSSIGTGNEQYF. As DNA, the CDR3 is TGTGCCAGCAGTTCAATAGGGACAGGGAACGAGCAGTACTTC.

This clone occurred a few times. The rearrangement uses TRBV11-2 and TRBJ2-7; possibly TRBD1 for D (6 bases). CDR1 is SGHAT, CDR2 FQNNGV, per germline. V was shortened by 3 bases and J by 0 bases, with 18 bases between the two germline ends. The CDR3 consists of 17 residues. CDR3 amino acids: CASSFPQDRPGSYEQYF. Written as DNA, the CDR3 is TGTGCCAGCAGCTTCCCCCAAGACAGGCCAGGCTCCTACGAGCAGTACTTC.

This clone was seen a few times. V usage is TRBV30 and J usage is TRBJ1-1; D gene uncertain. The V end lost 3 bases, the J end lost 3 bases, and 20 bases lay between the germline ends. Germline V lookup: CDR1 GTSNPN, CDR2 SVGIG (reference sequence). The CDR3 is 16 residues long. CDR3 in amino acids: CAWSLQYSSRDTEAFF. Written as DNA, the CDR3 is TGTGCCTGGAGCCTTCAATACTCATCCCGAGACACTGAAGCTTTCTTT.

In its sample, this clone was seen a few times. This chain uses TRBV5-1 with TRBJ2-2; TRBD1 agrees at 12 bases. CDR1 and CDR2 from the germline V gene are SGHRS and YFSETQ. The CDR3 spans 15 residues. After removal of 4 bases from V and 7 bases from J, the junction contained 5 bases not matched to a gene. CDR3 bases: TGCGCCAGCAGCCCAGGGACAGGGGGCGGCGGGGAGCTGTTTTTT. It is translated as CASSPGTGGGGELFF.

The CDR3 coding sequence is TGTGCCAGCAGCCCCGTCGGCGGGAGGGTCTACGAGCAGTACTTC. It is translated as CASSPVGGRVYEQYF. This rearrangement joins TRBV5-5 to TRBJ2-7, with TRBD2 matching 9 bases. CDR3 length equals 15 residues. Germline V CDR1 and CDR2: SGHKS, YYEKEE (reference sequence). Trimming removed 4 bases from V and 3 bases from J; junction bases left unmatched: 8.

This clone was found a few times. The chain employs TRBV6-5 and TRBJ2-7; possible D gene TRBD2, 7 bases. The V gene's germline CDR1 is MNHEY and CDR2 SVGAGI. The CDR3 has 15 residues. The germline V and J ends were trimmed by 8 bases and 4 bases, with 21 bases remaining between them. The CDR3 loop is CASAGRGAGLYEQYF. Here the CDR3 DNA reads TGTGCCAGCGCTGGGAGGGGGGCCGGTCTGTACGAGCAGTACTTC.

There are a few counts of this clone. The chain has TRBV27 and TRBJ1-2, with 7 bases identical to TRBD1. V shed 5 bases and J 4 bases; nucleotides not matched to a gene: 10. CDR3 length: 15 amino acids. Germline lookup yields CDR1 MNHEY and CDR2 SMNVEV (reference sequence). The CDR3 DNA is TGTGCCAGCAGTCCCAGGACAGGCGGATCCTATGGCTACACCTTC. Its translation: CASSPRTGGSYGYTF.

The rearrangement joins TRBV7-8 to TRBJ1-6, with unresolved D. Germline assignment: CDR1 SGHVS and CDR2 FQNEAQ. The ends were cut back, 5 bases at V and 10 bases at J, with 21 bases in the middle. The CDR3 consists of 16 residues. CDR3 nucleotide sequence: TGTGCCAGCAGCCCAGCGACGGTTCCTACTATCTCACCCCTCCACTTT. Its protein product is CASSPATVPTISPLHF.

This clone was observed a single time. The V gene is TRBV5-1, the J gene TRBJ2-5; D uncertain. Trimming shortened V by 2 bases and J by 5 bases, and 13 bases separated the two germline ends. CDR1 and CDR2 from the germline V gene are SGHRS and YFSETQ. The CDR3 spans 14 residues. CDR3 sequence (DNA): TGCGCCAGCAGCTTCGGTAGTTTAATGGAGACCCAGTACTTC. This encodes CASSFGSLMETQYF. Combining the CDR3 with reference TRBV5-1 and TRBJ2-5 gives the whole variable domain KAGVTQTPRYLIKTRGQQVTLSCSPISGHRSVSWYQQTPGQGLQFLFEYFSETQRNKGNFPGRFSGRQFSNSRSEMNVSTLELGDSALYLCASSFGSLMETQYFGPGTRLLVL.

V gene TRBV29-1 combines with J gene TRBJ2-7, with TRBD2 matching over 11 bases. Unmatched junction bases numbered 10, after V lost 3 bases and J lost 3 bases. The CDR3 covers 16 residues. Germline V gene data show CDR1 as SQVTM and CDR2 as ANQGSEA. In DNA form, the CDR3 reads TGCAGCGTTGACCCCCCCCCGACTAGCGGGAACTACGAGCAGTACTTC. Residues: CSVDPPPTSGNYEQYF.